The clone carrying this TCR beta chain was seen a few times. Its antigen remains unidentified. Treatment meaning: randomized to nivolumab then ipilimumab (arm A) or the reverse (arm B). None of the patients previously received DNA-damaging chemotherapy. Data came from immunoSEQ multiplex PCR; TCRdb stores just in-frame clones and leaves some out. The repertoire consists of about 10,000 clones, with about 23% occurring once and the leading ten covering 11% to 15%. The entry originates in a study of sequential checkpoint blockade in melanoma. Overall study context: DNA from 95 or so pretreatment tumor samples underwent TCRβ immunosequencing. Matched biopsies came pretreatment and at week 13 for twenty-two patients. Whole-study findings and limits: PD-L1 staining and CD8+ counts, not mutational load, tracked tumor T-cell clonality.

The CDR3 covers 15 residues. CDR1 is MGHDK and CDR2 is SYGVNS in the germline V gene. Trimming at V came to 1 base and at J to 4 bases, leaving 4 bases not matched to a gene. The sequenced sample was tumor tissue (inferred from file names), obtained from a patient given nivolumab and ipilimumab in sequence. The TCR comes from a human donor with melanoma. This chain connects TRBV25-1 to TRBJ1-2; 9 nucleotides agree with TRBD1. The CDR3 sequence is CASSESGTGIYGYTF. CDR3 in DNA: TGTGCCAGCAGTGAATCCGGGACAGGGATCTATGGCTACACCTTC.